These 21 T cell receptor beta chains share one sample of origin, sequenced in a study of cytomegalovirus exposure and HLA in healthy donors. Primers: 60 Vbeta forward and 13 Jbeta reverse. Libraries were prepared by immunoSEQ multiplex PCR; TCRdb keeps only in-frame clonotypes and omits some of them. Of 130,000 or so clones in the sample, approximately 61% were seen once. Sequenced sample: PBMCs. These receptors all come from a woman in her thirties or forties in good health and CMV-seronegative.

This clone turned up a few times. V and J are TRBV19 and TRBJ2-4; TRBD1 matches 8 bases. The CDR3 covers 15 residues. V gave up 5 bases and J gave up 4 bases; unmatched junction bases: 7. Per the germline V gene, CDR1 is LNHDA and CDR2 is SQIVND (reference sequence). CDR3 protein: CASSGQGPGKNIQYF. CDR3 bases: TGTGCCAGTAGTGGACAGGGTCCGGGAAAAAACATTCAGTACTTC.

J is TRBJ1-1 and V is TRBV18; a possible D gene is TRBD1 (5 bases). The CDR3 spans 15 residues. Germline V lookup: CDR1 KGHSH, CDR2 LQKENI. V was trimmed by 6 bases and J by 7 bases, leaving 21 bases between them. As DNA, the CDR3 is TGTGCCAGCTCCCTTCCGGGCCCCAGGGTGAGTGAAGCTTTCTTT. This encodes CASSLPGPRVSEAFF.

This chain uses TRBV4-1 with TRBJ1-5, with D possibly TRBD1 on 5 matching bases. V was pared by 3 bases and J by 1 base, with 10 bases between. Germline assignment: CDR1 MGHRA and CDR2 YSYEKL. CDR3 length: 15 residues. The CDR3 here is CASSQGLASNQPQHF. For the CDR3, the DNA is TGCGCCAGCAGCCAGGGACTTGCGAGCAATCAGCCCCAGCATTTT.

Only a few counts were recorded for this clone. This chain connects TRBV5-6 to TRBJ1-1, with 7 nucleotides matching TRBD1. The CDR3 is 15 amino acids. Germline CDR1 is SGHDT and CDR2 is YYEEEE. Unmatched junction bases numbered 10, after V lost 4 bases and J lost 4 bases. The DNA for the CDR3 is TGTGCCAGCAGCGGATCGACAGGGTTCGGCACTGAAGCTTTCTTT. It yields the protein CASSGSTGFGTEAFF.

V is TRBV10-3 and J is TRBJ2-3; maybe TRBD1 (5 bases). The CDR3 length is 13 residues. The germline gives CDR1 ENHRY, CDR2 SYGVKD. Trimming left V 8 bases short and J 2 bases short, with 11 bases between. CDR3 in DNA: TGTGCCATCTCAGGGCGACCCACAGATACGCAGTATTTT. Translating gives CAISGRPTDTQYF.

This sequence joins TRBV6-6 and TRBJ1-2; D unresolved. V was pared by 6 bases and J by 8 bases, with 10 bases between. This CDR3 comprises 11 residues. CDR1 MNHNY and CDR2 SVGAGI come from the germline V gene (reference sequence). CDR3 in amino acids: CASSPRYGYTF. DNA for the CDR3: TGTGCCAGCAGCCCTCGGTACGGCTACACCTTC.

The chain is built from TRBV2 and TRBJ1-2; 7 bases align to TRBD1. Trimming removed 6 bases from V and 4 bases from J; junction bases left unmatched: 5. Germline lookup yields CDR1 SNHLY and CDR2 FYNNEI. CDR3 length: 13 amino acids. The CDR3 protein is CASSGRGIYGYTF. The CDR3 DNA reads TGTGCCAGCAGCGGCAGGGGGATCTATGGCTACACCTTC.

This clone was picked up one time. V gene TRBV5-5 combines with J gene TRBJ1-5, with 9 bases matching TRBD1. The germline gives CDR1 SGHKS, CDR2 YYEKEE (reference sequence). J lost 0 bases, V lost 0 bases, and 1 base had no gene match. CDR3 length: 16 amino acids. CDR3: CASSLGQGVSNQPQHF. The CDR3 DNA reads as TGTGCCAGCAGCTTGGGACAGGGGGTTAGCAATCAGCCCCAGCATTTT.

This clone was seen a few times. V is TRBV2 and J is TRBJ1-6; D is uncertain. Trimming cost V 11 bases and J 0 bases, with 11 bases left between them. The germline CDR1 and CDR2 sequences are SNHLY and FYNNEI. There are 14 residues in the CDR3. The CDR3 here is CASVVSSYNSPLHF. CDR3 in DNA: TGTGCCTCTGTGGTGAGCTCCTATAATTCACCCCTCCACTTT.

The gene calls are TRBV30 and TRBJ1-5; 9 nucleotides align to TRBD1. The CDR3 runs to 15 residues. The trim removed 2 bases at V and 6 bases at J, leaving 8 bases unmatched. Germline CDR1 reads GTSNPN; CDR2 reads SVGIG (reference sequence). The CDR3 sequence: CAWSHLTGGGQPQHF. The CDR3 DNA reads TGTGCCTGGAGTCACCTGACAGGGGGGGGTCAGCCCCAGCATTTT.

This chain joins TRBV18 and TRBJ2-3; the match to TRBD2 covers 10 bases. Germline lookup yields CDR1 KGHSH and CDR2 LQKENI. There are 16 residues in the CDR3. V dropped 3 bases and J dropped 4; count of bases not matched to a gene: 7. The chain's CDR3 is CASSPFTSGASDTQYF. The CDR3 DNA reads TGTGCCAGCTCACCCTTCACTAGCGGGGCCTCAGATACGCAGTATTTT.

The chain is built from TRBV5-4 and TRBJ2-1; 8 bases align to TRBD1. This CDR3 has 16 amino acids. V gave up 3 bases and J gave up 0 bases; unmatched junction bases: 5. The V gene's germline CDR1 is SGHNT and CDR2 YYREEE (reference sequence). The CDR3 region is CASSSGTGVSYNEQFF. CDR3 nucleotides: TGTGCCAGCAGCTCCGGGACAGGCGTCTCCTACAATGAGCAGTTCTTC.

This chain links TRBV4-1 with TRBJ2-6, with D possibly TRBD2 on 5 matching bases. The CDR3 is 19 residues long. Trimming pared 2 bases from V and 0 bases from J, leaving 17 bases between. From germline, CDR1 is MGHRA and CDR2 YSYEKL. The CDR3 DNA reads as TGCGCCAGCAGCCAAACTAGACTGATATTCGTCTCTGGGGCCAACGTCCTGACTTTC. Amino acid sequence: CASSQTRLIFVSGANVLTF.

The rearrangement uses TRBV4-3 and TRBJ2-7, with 11 bases fitting TRBD1. The junction had 7 bases not matched to a gene; V was cut back by 8 bases and J by 7 bases. Germline V CDR1 and CDR2: LGHNA, YSLEER. The CDR3 extends over 13 amino acids. CDR3 DNA: TGCGCCAGCGCCGTGGACAGGGGGCTTGAGCAGTACTTC. Translating gives CASAVDRGLEQYF.

This clone appeared a few times. The genes are TRBV18 and TRBJ1-1, with 7 bases that match TRBD1. With V trimmed by 4 bases and J by 4 bases, 3 bases remained unmatched. The CDR3 is 13 amino acids. Germline CDR1 KGHSH, CDR2 LQKENI. The CDR3 loop is CASSLGQPTEAFF. CDR3 DNA: TGTGCCAGCTCACTGGGACAGCCCACTGAAGCTTTCTTT.

This sequence joins TRBV7-2 and TRBJ2-5; TRBD2 matches at 7 bases. The CDR3 totals 15 residues. V lost 1 base to trimming and J lost 2 bases; unmatched junction nucleotides: 4. CDR1 SGHTA and CDR2 FQGNSA come from the germline V gene. CDR3 bases: TGTGCCAGCAGCTTAGGGAGCGGGGCACAAGAGACCCAGTACTTC. Protein: CASSLGSGAQETQYF.

This chain uses TRBV10-3 with TRBJ1-3; perhaps TRBD1 as D (6 bases). The CDR3 totals 19 residues. CDR1 is ENHRY and CDR2 is SYGVKD in the germline V gene. V was shortened by 4 bases and J by 0 bases, with 22 bases between the two germline ends. In DNA form, the CDR3 reads TGTGCCATCAGTGGGGAGGGGACAACAGCCCCAAGCTCTGGAAACACCATATATTTT. Encoded protein: CAISGEGTTAPSSGNTIYF.

The CDR3: CATSRDRGPLTEAFF. Here the CDR3 DNA reads TGTGCCACCAGCAGAGATCGGGGTCCTCTCACTGAAGCTTTCTTT. The chain links TRBV15 to TRBJ1-1; D is ambiguous. Germline CDR1 is LNHNV and CDR2 is YYDKDF (reference sequence). This CDR3 is 15 amino acids long. The V end was cut by 0 bases, the J end by 4 bases, with 12 bases between.

This clone was seen more than once but under ten times. CDR3 bases: TGTGCCAGCAGCTTAGGGGGGACTAGCGGGGGTAGGGAGACCCAGTACTTC. Protein product: CASSLGGTSGGRETQYF. V usage is TRBV7-2 and J usage is TRBJ2-5; the match to TRBD2 covers 14 bases. Per the germline V gene, CDR1 is SGHTA and CDR2 is FQGNSA. V lost 1 base and J lost 5; bases outside the gene matches: 6. The CDR3 sequence is 17 residues long.

J is TRBJ2-7 and V is TRBV29-1, with 8 bases identical to TRBD1. Germline V gene lookup returns CDR1 SQVTM and CDR2 ANQGSEA. V gave up 2 bases and J gave up 2 bases; unmatched junction bases: 5. The CDR3 has 14 amino acids. CDR3 residues: CSVERWTGTYEQYF. CDR3 nucleotides: TGCAGCGTTGAAAGGTGGACAGGGACCTACGAGCAGTACTTC.

J is TRBJ1-6 and V is TRBV4-1, with no clear D. The germline CDR1 and CDR2 sequences are MGHRA and YSYEKL. The CDR3 is 16 amino acids. V dropped 1 base and J dropped 3 bases, with 10 bases sitting between them. The DNA of the CDR3 is TGCGCCAGCAGCCAAGGGGGAGCTTTCTATAATTCACCCCTCCACTTT. Translation: CASSQGGAFYNSPLHF.